Following are 2 T cell receptor beta chains from one sample sequenced in a study of regulatory T cells in long-lasting Graves disease. Assembly of TCR beta libraries relied on iRepertoire HTBI primers together with Arm-PCR of CDR3 regions. TCRdb re-called the multiplex PCR reads through MiXCR, storing one row per CDR3 protein. The repertoire holds around 400,000 distinct CDR3 sequences, with 21% as singletons. Time point here: persistent/refractory GD, antithyroid drugs over 5 years with positive TRAb. With RNA extracted from PBMCs as input, the TCR library was made. The starting material was peripheral blood mononuclear cells (PBMCs), obtained when the disease was refractory, from a patient treated with antithyroid drugs. These receptors originate from a female donor with Graves disease.

The chain has TRBV6-5 and TRBJ2-3; TRBD1 matches 10 bases. V lost 4 bases, J lost 3 bases, and 7 bases stayed unmatched. CDR1 MNHEY and CDR2 SVGAGI come from the germline V gene. The CDR3 has 16 residues. This chain's CDR3 is CASSSSPGQGTDTQYF. The CDR3 nucleotides read TGTGCCAGCAGTTCAAGTCCGGGACAGGGGACAGATACGCAGTATTTT.

There are many counts of this clonotype. The chain has TRBV28 and TRBJ1-1; D may be TRBD1 (6 bases). Germline V gene sequence: CDR1 MDHEN, CDR2 SYDVKM. The CDR3 length is 14 residues. Trimming stripped 1 base from V and 5 bases from J, with 11 bases between. The CDR3 loop reads CASSLYRVGTEAFF. DNA of the CDR3: TGTGCCAGCAGTTTATACAGGGTGGGAACTGAAGCTTTCTTT. Complete variable domain (other parts from reference TRBV28 and TRBJ1-1): DVKVTQSSRYLVKRTGEKVFLECVQDMDHENMFWYRQDPGLGLRLIYFSYDVKMKEKGDIPEGYSVSREKKERFSLILESASTNQTSMYLCASSLYRVGTEAFFGQGTRLTVV.